This T cell receptor (beta chain) is from a study of blood T cell repertoires in COVID-19. The Seattle patients joined while their infection was active and were tracked longitudinally afterward. This CDR3 spans 15 amino acids. Germline V gene sequence: CDR1 LGHNA, CDR2 YSLEER. V was pared by 4 bases and J by 1 base, with 14 bases between. In the original analysis: Counts of nucleated cells, estimated from reference gene primer amplification, were obtained. The method was immunoSEQ multiplex PCR; TCRdb's version includes in-frame clones alone and lacks a portion of them. From that table come the V and J calls and clone size; the DNA was used to work out D and trimming. The sample shows a few hundred thousand clones, around 87% of them seen only once.

This clonotype originated in a woman aged 55-70 years with COVID-19, enrolled during active disease. Material for sequencing was peripheral blood. This rearrangement joins TRBV4-3 to TRBJ2-7, with no clear D. The CDR3 DNA sequence: TGCGCCAGCAGCCGATTCCTGCGAACTTCCTACGAGCAGTACTTC. It is translated as CASSRFLRTSYEQYF.